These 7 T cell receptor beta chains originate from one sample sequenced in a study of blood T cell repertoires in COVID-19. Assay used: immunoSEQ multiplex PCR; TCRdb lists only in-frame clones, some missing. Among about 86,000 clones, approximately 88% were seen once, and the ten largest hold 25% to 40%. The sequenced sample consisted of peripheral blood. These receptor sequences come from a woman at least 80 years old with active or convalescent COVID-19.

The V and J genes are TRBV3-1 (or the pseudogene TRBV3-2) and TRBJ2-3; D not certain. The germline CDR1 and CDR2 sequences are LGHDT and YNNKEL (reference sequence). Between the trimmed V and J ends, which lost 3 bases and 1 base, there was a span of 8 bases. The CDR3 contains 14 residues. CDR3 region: CASSHSLGTDTQYF. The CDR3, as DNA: TGTGCCAGCAGCCACTCTCTCGGCACAGATACGCAGTATTTT.

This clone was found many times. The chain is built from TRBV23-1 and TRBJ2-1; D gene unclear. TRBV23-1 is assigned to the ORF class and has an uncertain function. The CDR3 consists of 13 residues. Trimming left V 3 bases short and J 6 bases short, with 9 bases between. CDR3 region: CASSHGASNEQFF. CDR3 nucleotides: TGCGCCAGCAGTCACGGAGCGTCCAATGAGCAGTTCTTC.

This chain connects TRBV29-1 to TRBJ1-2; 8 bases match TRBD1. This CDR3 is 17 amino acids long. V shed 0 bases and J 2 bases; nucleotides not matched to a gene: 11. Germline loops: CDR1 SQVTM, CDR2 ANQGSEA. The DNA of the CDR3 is TGCAGCGTTGAAGATTGGGAAACTAGGACAGGGAACTATGGCTACACCTTC. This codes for CSVEDWETRTGNYGYTF.

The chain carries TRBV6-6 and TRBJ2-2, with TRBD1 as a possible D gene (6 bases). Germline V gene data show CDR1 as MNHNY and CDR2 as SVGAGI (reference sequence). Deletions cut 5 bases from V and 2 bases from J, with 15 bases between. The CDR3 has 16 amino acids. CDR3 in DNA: TGTGCCAGCAGTCGAATGGGGGCCCGTAACACCGGGGAGCTGTTTTTT. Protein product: CASSRMGARNTGELFF.

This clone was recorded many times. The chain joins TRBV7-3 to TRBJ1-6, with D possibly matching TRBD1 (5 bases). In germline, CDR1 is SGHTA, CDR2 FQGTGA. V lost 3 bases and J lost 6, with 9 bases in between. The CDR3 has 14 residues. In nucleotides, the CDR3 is TGTGCCAGCAGCTTTGGGGCCCGTAATTCACCCCTCCACTTT. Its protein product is CASSFGARNSPLHF. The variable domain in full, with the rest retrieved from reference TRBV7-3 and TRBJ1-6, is GAGVSQTPSNKVTEKGKYVELRCDPISGHTALYWYRQSLGQGPEFLIYFQGTGAADDSGLPNDRFFAVRPEGSVSTLKIQRTERGDSAVYLCASSFGARNSPLHFGNGTRLTVT.

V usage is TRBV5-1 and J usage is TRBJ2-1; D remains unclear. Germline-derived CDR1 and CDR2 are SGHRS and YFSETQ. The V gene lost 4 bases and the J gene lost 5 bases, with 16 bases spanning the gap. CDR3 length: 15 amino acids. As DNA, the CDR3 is TGCGCCAGCAGCACCCTAGGCCCCGCGGACAATGAGCAGTTCTTC. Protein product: CASSTLGPADNEQFF.

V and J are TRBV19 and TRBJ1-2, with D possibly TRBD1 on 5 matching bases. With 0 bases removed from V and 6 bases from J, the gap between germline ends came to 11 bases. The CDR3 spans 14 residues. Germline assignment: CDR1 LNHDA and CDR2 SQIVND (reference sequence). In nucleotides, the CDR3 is TGTGCCAGTAGTATAGAACAGGCCAGCGATGGCTACACCTTC. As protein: CASSIEQASDGYTF.